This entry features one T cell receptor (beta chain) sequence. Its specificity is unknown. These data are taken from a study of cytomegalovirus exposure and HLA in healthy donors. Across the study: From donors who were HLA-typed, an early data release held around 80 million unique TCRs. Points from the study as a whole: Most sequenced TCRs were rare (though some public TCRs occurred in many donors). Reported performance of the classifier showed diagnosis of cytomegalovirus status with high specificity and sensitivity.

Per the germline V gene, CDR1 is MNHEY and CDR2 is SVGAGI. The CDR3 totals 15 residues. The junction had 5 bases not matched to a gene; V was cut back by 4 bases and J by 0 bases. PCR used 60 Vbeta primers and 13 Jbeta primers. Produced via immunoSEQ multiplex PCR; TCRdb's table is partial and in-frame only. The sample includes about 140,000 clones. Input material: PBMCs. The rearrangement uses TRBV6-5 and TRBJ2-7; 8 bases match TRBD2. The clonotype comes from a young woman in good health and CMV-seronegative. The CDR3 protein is CASSSGGESSYEQYF. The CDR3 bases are TGTGCCAGCAGTTCGGGGGGGGAGAGCTCCTACGAGCAGTACTTC.